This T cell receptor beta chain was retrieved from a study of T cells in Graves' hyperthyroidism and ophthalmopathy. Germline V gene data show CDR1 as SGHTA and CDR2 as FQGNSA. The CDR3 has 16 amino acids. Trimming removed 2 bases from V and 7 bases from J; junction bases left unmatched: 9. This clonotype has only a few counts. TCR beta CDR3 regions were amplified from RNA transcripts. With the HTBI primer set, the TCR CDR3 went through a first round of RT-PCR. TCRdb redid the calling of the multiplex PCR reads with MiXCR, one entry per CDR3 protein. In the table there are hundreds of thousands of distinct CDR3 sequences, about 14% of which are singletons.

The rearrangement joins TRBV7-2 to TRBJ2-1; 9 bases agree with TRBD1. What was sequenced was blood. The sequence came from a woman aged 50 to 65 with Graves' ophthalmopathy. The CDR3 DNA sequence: TGTGCCAGCAGCTTACCTCGGACAGGGGTAGGTAATGAGCAGTTCTTC. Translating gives CASSLPRTGVGNEQFF.